The sequence of this T cell receptor beta chain was determined in a study of CXCR3-negative and CXCR3-positive naive CD8 T cells. For the study at large: A total of roughly 140 million TRB reads was generated, with about 1.5 +/- 0.3 million per library.

Notes on the study in general: More hydrophobic TRB CDR3s occurred in CXCR3-positive than in CXCR3-negative naive cells.

The CDR3 has 15 amino acids. Germline lookup yields CDR1 SGHAT and CDR2 FQNNGV. It was by 5' RACE with UMI labels that the TRB cDNA libraries were prepared. For each CDR3 protein, TCRdb gives one entry from its re-call of the 5' RACE reads, without DNA. Its listing shows 140,000 to 150,000 distinct CDR3 sequences. On this clonotype itself: No antigen is known for it.

Sequenced input: naive CXCR3+ CD8+ T cells from blood. Subset noted: CD45RO-CCR7+CD27+CD95- naive CD8+ T cells expressing CXCR3 (TNR3+). The receptor's source is a human donor in good health. Some clones in this sample may be carry-over from other donors' samples. The rearrangement links TRBV11-2 to TRBJ2-1; TCRdb proposes TRBD2, but this gene call is untestable without DNA. CDR3 loop: CASSWDFSSYNEQFF.